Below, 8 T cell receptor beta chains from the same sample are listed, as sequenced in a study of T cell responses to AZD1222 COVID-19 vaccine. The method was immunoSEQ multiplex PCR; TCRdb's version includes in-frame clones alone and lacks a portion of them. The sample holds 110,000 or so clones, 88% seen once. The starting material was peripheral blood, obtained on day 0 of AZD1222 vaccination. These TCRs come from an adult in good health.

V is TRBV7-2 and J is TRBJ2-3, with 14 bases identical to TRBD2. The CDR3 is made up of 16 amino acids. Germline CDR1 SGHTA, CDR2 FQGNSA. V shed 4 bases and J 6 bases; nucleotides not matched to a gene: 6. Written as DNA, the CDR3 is TGTGCCAGCAGCTACAGACTAGCGGGAGGGCCGGATACGCAGTATTTT. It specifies CASSYRLAGGPDTQYF.

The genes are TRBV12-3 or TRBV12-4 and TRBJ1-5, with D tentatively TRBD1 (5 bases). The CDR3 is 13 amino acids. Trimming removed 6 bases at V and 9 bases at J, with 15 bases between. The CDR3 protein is CASSLAGDWPQHF. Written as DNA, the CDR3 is TGTGCCAGCAGCCTCGCGGGGGATTGGCCCCAGCATTTT.

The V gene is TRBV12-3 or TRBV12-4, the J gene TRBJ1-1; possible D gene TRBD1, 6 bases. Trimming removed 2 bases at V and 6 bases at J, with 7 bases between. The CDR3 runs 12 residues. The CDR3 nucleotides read TGTGCCAGCAGTTTATGGACAGCTGAAGCTTTCTTT. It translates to CASSLWTAEAFF.

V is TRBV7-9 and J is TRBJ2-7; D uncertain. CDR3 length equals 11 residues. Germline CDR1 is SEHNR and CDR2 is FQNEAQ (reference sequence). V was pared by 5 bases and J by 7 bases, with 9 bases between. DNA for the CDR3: TGTGCCAGCAGCCTAGGTAGGGAGCAGTACTTC. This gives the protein CASSLGREQYF.

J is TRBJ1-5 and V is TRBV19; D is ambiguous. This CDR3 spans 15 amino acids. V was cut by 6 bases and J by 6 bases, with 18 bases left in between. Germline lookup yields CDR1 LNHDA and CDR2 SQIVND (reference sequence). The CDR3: CASSPSTATSQPQHF. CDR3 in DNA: TGTGCCAGTAGCCCATCCACTGCTACTAGTCAGCCCCAGCATTTT.

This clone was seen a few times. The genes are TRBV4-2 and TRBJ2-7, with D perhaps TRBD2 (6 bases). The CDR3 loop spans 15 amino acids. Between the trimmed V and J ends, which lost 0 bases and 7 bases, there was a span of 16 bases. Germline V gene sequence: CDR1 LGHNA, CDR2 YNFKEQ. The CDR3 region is CASSQDPGSAGEQYF. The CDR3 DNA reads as TGTGCCAGCAGCCAAGATCCGGGCTCCGCGGGAGAGCAGTACTTC.

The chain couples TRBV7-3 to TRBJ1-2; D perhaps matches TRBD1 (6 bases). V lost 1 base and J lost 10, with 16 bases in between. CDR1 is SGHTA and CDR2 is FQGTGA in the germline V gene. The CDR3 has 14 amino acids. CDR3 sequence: CASSLKDGGSFYTF. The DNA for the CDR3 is TGTGCCAGCAGCTTAAAGGACGGGGGCAGTTTCTACACCTTC.

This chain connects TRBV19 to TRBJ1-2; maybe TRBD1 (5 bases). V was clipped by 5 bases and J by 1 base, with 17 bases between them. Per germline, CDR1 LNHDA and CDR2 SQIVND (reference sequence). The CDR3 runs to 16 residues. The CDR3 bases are TGTGCCAGTAGTGGGACCAATCGGGGAATTAACTATGGCTACACCTTC. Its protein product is CASSGTNRGINYGYTF.